This T cell receptor beta chain emerged from a study of human T cells and chemical hapten exposure. Study-level findings and limits: Clustering by CDR3 similarity yielded significantly more large clusters from expanded TCRs than controls. TCRs above 1 in 1000 frequency stayed constant with DPC sensitization.

TCRdb re-called the RACE reads through MiXCR, storing one row per CDR3 protein. Of about 100,000 distinct CDR3 sequences listed, roughly a tenth are singletons. V gave up 0 bases and J gave up 8 bases, with 9 bases separating them. This CDR3 has 12 amino acids. Looked up from germline, CDR1 is DFQATT and CDR2 is SNEGSKA (reference sequence). This clonotype was detected only a few times. What it recognizes is unknown. The sample's time point: patch test 1, 2 weeks after DPC sensitization. As to treatment: therapeutic diphenylcyclopropenone sensitization with weekly scalp DPC. The chain employs TRBV20-1 and TRBJ2-3; a possible D gene is TRBD2 (7 bases). The sequence was obtained from a man aged 35 to 55 with alopecia areata. Some clones in this sample may be carry-over from other donors' samples. This sample comprised whole blood, obtained in connection with sensitization to the hapten diphenylcyclopropenone (DPC). The CDR3 coding sequence is TGCAGTGCTAGAGAGGGGGGGGCTACGCAGTATTTT. This codes for CSAREGGATQYF.